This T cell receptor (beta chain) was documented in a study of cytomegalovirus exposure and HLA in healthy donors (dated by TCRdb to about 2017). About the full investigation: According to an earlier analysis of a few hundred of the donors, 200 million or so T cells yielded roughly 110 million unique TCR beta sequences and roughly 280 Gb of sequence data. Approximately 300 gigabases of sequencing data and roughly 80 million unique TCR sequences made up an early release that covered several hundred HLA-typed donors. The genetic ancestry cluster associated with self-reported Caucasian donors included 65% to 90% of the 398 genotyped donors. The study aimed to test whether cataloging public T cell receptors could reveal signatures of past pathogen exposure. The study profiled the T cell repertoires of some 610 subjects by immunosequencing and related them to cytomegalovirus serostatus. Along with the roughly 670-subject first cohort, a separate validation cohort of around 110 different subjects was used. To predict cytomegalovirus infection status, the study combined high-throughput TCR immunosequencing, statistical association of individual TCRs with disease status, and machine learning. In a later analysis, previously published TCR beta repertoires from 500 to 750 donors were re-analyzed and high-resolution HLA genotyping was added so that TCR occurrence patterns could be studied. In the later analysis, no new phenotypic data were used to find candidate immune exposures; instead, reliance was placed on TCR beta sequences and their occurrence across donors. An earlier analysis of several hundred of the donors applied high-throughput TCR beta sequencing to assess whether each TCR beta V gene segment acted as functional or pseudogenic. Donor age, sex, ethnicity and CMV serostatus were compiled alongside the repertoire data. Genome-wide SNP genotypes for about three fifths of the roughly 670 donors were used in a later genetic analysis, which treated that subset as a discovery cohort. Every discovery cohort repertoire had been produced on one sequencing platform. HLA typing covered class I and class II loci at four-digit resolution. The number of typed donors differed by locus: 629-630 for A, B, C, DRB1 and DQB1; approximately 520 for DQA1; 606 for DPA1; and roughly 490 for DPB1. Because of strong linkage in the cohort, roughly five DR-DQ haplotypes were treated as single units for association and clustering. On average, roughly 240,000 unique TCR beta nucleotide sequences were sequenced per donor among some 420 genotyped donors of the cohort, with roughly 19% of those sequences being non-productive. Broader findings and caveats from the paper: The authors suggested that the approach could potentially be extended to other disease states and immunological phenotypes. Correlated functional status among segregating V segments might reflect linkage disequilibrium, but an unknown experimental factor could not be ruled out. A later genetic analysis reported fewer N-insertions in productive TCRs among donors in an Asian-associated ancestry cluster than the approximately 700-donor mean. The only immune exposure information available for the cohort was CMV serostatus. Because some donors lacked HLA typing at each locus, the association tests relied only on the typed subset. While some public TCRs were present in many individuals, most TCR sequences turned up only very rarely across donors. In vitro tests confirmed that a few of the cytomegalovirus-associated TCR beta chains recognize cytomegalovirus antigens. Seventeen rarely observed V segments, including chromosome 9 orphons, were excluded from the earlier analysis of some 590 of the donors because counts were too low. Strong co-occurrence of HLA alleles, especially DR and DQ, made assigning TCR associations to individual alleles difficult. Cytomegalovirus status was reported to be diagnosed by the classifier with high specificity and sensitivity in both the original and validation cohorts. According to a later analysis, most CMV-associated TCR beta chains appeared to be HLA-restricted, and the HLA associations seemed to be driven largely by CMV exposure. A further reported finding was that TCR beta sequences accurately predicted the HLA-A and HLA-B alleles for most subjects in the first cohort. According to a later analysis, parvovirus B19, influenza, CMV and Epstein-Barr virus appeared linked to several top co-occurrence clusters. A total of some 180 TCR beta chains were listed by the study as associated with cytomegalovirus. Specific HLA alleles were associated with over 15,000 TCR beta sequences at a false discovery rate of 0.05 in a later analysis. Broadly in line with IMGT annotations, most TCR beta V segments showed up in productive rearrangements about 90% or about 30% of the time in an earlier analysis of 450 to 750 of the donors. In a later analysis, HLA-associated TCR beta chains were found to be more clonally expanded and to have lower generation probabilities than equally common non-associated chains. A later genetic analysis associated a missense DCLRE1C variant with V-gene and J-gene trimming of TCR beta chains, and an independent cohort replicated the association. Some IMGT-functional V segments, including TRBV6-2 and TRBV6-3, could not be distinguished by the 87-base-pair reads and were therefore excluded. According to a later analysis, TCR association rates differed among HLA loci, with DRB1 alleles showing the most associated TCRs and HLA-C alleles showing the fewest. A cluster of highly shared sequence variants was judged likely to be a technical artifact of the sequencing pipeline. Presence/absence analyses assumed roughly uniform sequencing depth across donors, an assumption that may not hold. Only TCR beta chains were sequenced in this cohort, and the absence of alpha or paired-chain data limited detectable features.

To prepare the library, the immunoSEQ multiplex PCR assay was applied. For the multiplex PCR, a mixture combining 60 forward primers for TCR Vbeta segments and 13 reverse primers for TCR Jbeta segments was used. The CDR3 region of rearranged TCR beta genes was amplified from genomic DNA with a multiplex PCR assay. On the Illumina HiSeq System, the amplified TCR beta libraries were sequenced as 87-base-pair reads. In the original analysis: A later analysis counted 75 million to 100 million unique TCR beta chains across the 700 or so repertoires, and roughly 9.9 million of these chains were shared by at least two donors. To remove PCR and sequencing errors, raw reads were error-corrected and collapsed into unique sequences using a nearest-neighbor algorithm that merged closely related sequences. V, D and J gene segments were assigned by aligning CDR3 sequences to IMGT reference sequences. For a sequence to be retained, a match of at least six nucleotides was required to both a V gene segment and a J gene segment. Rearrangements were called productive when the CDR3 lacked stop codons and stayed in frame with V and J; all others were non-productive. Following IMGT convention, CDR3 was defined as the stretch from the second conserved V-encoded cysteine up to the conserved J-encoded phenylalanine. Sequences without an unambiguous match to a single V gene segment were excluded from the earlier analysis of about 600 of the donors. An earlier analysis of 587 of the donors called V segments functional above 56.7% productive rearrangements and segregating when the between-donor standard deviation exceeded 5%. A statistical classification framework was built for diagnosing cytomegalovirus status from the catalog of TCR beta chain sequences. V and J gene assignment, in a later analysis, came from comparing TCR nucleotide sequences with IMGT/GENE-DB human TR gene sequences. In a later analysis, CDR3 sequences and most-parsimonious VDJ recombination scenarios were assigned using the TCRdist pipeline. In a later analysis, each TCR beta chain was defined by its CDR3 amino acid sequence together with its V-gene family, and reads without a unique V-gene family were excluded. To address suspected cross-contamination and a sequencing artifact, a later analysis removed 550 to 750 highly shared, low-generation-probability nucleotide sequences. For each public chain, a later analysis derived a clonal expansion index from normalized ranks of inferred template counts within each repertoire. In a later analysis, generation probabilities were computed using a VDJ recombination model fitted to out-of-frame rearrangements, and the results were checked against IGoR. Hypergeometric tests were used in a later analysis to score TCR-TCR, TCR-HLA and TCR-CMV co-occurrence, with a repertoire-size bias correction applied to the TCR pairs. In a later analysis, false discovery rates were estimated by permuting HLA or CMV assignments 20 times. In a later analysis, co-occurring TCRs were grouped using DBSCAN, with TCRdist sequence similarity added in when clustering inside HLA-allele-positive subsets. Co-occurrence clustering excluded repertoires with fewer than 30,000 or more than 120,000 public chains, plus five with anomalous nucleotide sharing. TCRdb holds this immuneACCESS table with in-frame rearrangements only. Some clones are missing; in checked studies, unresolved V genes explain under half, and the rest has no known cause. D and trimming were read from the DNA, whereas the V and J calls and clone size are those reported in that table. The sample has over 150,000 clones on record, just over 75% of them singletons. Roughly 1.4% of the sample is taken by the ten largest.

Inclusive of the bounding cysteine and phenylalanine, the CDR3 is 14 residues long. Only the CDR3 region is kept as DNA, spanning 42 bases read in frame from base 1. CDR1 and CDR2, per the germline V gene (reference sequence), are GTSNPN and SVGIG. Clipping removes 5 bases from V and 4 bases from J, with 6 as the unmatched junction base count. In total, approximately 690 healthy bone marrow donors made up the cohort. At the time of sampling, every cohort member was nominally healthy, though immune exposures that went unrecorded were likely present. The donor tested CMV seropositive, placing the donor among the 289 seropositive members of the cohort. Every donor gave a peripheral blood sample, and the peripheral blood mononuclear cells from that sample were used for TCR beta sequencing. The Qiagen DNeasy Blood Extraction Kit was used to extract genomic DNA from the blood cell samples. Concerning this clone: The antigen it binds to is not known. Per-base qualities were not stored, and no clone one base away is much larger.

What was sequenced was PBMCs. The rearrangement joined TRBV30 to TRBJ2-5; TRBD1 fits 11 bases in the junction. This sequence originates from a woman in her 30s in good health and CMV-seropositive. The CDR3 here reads CAWRGTGGRETQYF. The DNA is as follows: TGTGCCTGGCGGGGGACAGGGGGTAGAGAGACCCAGTACTTC.